This T cell receptor beta chain comes out of a study of blood T cell repertoires in COVID-19. Study details: The United States, Italy and Spain provided the acute and convalescent COVID-19 samples.

The table came from immunoSEQ multiplex PCR; TCRdb's copy has only in-frame clones and leaves some out. Among about 140,000 clones listed, 85% to 90% were seen once. CDR3 length equals 13 residues. Looked up from germline, CDR1 is LNHDA and CDR2 is SQIVND (reference sequence). The V and J ends lost 7 bases and 4 bases, in that order; junction bases with no gene match: 7. This TCR was recovered from a woman aged 55-75 years with acute or convalescent COVID-19. Sequences were obtained from peripheral blood. The J gene is TRBJ2-7, the V gene TRBV19; TRBD1 matches 7 bases. The CDR3 region has the DNA TGTGCCAGTACCCCGGACAGGTCTTACGAGCAGTACTTC. It specifies CASTPDRSYEQYF. Full variable domain (missing parts from reference TRBV19 and TRBJ2-7): DGGITQSPKYLFRKEGQNVTLSCEQNLNHDAMYWYRQDPGQGLRLIYYSQIVNDFQKGDIAEGYSVSREKKESFPLTVTSAQKNPTAFYLCASTPDRSYEQYFGPGTRLTVT.